Below are 30 T cell receptor beta chains sequenced from a single sample in a study of T cell responses to AZD1222 COVID-19 vaccine. Produced via immunoSEQ multiplex PCR; TCRdb's table is partial and in-frame only. The sample has roughly 40,000 clones; around 90% are singletons. Sequenced material: peripheral blood, taken 28 days after the second AZD1222 dose. The source of these receptors is an adult who received the AZD1222 COVID-19 vaccine.

The rearrangement links TRBV11-2 to TRBJ2-7; the D gene is possibly TRBD2 (5 bases). With 4 bases removed from V and 1 base from J, the gap between germline ends came to 11 bases. The CDR3 covers 14 residues. Looked up from germline, CDR1 is SGHAT and CDR2 is FQNNGV. CDR3 sequence reads: CASSSTLESYEQYF. The CDR3, as DNA: TGTGCCAGCAGCTCAACACTAGAATCCTACGAGCAGTACTTC.

The chain employs TRBV6-1 and TRBJ1-6; 9 bases agree with TRBD1. This CDR3 region has 15 residues. The germline CDR1 and CDR2 sequences are MNHNS and SASEGT. The J segment lost 8 bases and the V segment lost 2 bases, leaving 4 bases of the junction unmatched. This CDR3 reads CASSERTGAHSPLHF. The CDR3 region has the DNA TGTGCCAGCAGTGAAAGGACAGGGGCCCATTCACCCCTCCACTTT.

This clone was observed a single time. The genes are TRBV7-2 and TRBJ2-5, with 9 bases that match TRBD2. This CDR3 is 16 amino acids long. The germline gives CDR1 SGHTA, CDR2 FQGNSA. The trim removed 1 base at V and 5 bases at J, leaving 8 bases unmatched. DNA for the CDR3: TGTGCCAGCAGCTTAGAATTAGCGGGGGCGGGTGAGACCCAGTACTTC. Protein product: CASSLELAGAGETQYF. Using reference TRBV7-2 and TRBJ2-5 for the parts outside the CDR3, the full variable domain is GAGVSQSPSNKVTEKGKDVELRCDPISGHTALYWYRQSLGQGLEFLIYFQGNSAPDKSGLPSDRFSAERTGGSVSTLTIQRTQQEDSAVYLCASSLELAGAGETQYFGPGTRLLVL.

By its share, this clone is medium-sized. In the same sample, other DNA sequences code for this CDR3. This chain connects TRBV5-1 to TRBJ2-7, with TRBD1 matching 7 bases. The CDR3 consists of 13 residues. After removal of 8 bases from V and 0 bases from J, the junction contained 5 bases not matched to a gene. Germline CDR1 reads SGHRS; CDR2 reads YFSETQ. CDR3 DNA sequence: TGCGCCAGTACCGGGACAGACTCCTACGAGCAGTACTTC. Translated: CASTGTDSYEQYF.

The chain has TRBV12-3 or TRBV12-4 and TRBJ1-5, with no clear D. CDR3 length: 13 residues. Trimming shortened V by 1 base and J by 9 bases, and 10 bases separated the two germline ends. CDR3 sequence (DNA): TGTGCCAGCAGTTTAGGGGCCCAATGGCCCCAGCATTTT. Protein product: CASSLGAQWPQHF.

The chain employs TRBV6-5 and TRBJ1-5; D may be TRBD1 (6 bases). The CDR3 runs 14 residues. In germline, CDR1 is MNHEY, CDR2 SVGAGI. Trimming took off 2 bases at V and 4 bases at J, with 9 bases between the two ends. Here the CDR3 DNA reads TGTGCCAGCAGTTACGACAGGAGAAATCAGCCCCAGCATTTT. Its protein product is CASSYDRRNQPQHF.

The rearrangement joins TRBV3-1 (or the pseudogene TRBV3-2) to TRBJ1-1; D possibly corresponds to TRBD1 (5 bases). Germline-derived CDR1 and CDR2 are LGHDT and YNNKEL (reference sequence). This CDR3 has 12 residues. V dropped 3 bases and J dropped 7 bases, with 9 bases sitting between them. CDR3 nucleotides: TGTGCCAGCAGCCATTTGGGGGTTGAAGCTTTCTTT. This encodes CASSHLGVEAFF.

This clone was seen more than once but under ten times. The chain employs TRBV9 and TRBJ1-6, with TRBD1 matching 9 bases. The germline V gene encodes CDR1 SGDLS and CDR2 YYNGEE. This CDR3 comprises 15 residues. The junction had 7 bases not matched to a gene; V was cut back by 3 bases and J by 9 bases. CDR3 region: CASSAGDRESSPLHF. The CDR3 DNA reads as TGTGCCAGCAGCGCTGGGGACAGGGAGAGTTCACCCCTCCACTTT.

This chain links TRBV5-1 with TRBJ2-2; no reliable D call. Germline assignment: CDR1 SGHRS and CDR2 YFSETQ. Trimming took off 4 bases at V and 8 bases at J, with 9 bases between the two ends. The length of the CDR3 is 12 residues. The CDR3 protein is CASSGTLGELFF. In nucleotides, the CDR3 is TGCGCCAGCAGCGGCACTCTGGGGGAGCTGTTTTTT.

The chain uses TRBV5-6 and TRBJ1-1, with D possibly matching TRBD1 (5 bases). Trimming cost V 3 bases and J 5 bases, with 20 bases left between them. The germline V gene has CDR1 SGHDT and CDR2 YYEEEE. CDR3 length: 16 amino acids. CDR3 in amino acids: CASSSRTRARRTEAFF. The CDR3 region has the DNA TGTGCCAGCAGCTCCCGGACCAGGGCCCGGAGGACTGAAGCTTTCTTT.

The chain recombines TRBV3-1 (or the pseudogene TRBV3-2) with TRBJ1-5; D gene uncertain. This CDR3 region has 14 residues. Germline CDR1 and CDR2: LGHDT and YNNKEL (reference sequence). Trimming removed 1 base from V and 6 bases from J, with 10 bases in between. The CDR3 reads CASSQAGGGQPQHF. Written as DNA, the CDR3 is TGTGCCAGCAGCCAAGCAGGAGGCGGTCAGCCCCAGCATTTT.

This chain joins TRBV6-2 or TRBV6-3 and TRBJ2-7; D gene ambiguous. Trimming left V 2 bases short and J 0 bases short, with 8 bases between. CDR1 is MNHEY, CDR2 SVGEGT, per germline. The CDR3 sequence is 14 residues long. CDR3 in amino acids: CASSYIGNSYEQYF. The CDR3 DNA reads TGTGCCAGCAGTTACATTGGAAACTCCTACGAGCAGTACTTC.

CDR3 amino acids: CASSIGLAGGRAQYF. Written as DNA, the CDR3 is TGTGCCAGTAGTATCGGACTAGCGGGGGGCCGGGCCCAGTACTTC. This chain links TRBV19 with TRBJ2-5; 14 bases are shared with TRBD2. CDR3 length equals 15 residues. Germline loops: CDR1 LNHDA, CDR2 SQIVND (reference sequence). V lost 3 bases, J lost 9 bases, and 6 bases stayed unmatched.

V gene TRBV7-8 combines with J gene TRBJ2-1, with D unresolved. The ends were cut back, 6 bases at V and 9 bases at J, with 12 bases in the middle. The CDR3 spans 12 residues. In germline, CDR1 is SGHVS, CDR2 FQNEAQ. The CDR3 nucleotides read TGTGCCAGCAGGATATCTGGAAGTGAGCAGTTCTTC. It codes for CASRISGSEQFF.

This rearrangement joins TRBV7-2 to TRBJ2-2; weak D call: TRBD1 (5 bases). This CDR3 comprises 14 residues. CDR1 and CDR2 from the germline V gene are SGHTA and FQGNSA. Deletions cut 5 bases from V and 4 bases from J, with 11 bases between. The CDR3 spells CASSVGPRTGELFF. The CDR3 DNA follows: TGTGCCAGCAGCGTGGGGCCGCGCACCGGGGAGCTGTTTTTT.

The V gene is TRBV28, the J gene TRBJ1-3, with D unresolved. Germline V lookup: CDR1 MDHEN, CDR2 SYDVKM. V was trimmed by 6 bases and J by 4 bases, leaving 4 bases between them. The CDR3 length is 11 residues. This chain's CDR3 is CASRQGNTIYF. The CDR3 DNA reads as TGTGCCAGCAGGCAGGGAAACACCATATATTTT.

The chain carries TRBV3-1 (or the pseudogene TRBV3-2) and TRBJ1-1; D not resolved. V was shortened by 0 bases and J by 0 bases, with 8 bases between the two germline ends. Germline V gene data show CDR1 as LGHDT and CDR2 as YNNKEL (reference sequence). CDR3 length: 15 amino acids. Written as DNA, the CDR3 is TGTGCCAGCAGCCAAGATAGAGTCTTGAACACTGAAGCTTTCTTT. Protein sequence: CASSQDRVLNTEAFF.

V gene TRBV19 combines with J gene TRBJ2-2; D remains ambiguous. Germline CDR1 is LNHDA and CDR2 is SQIVND (reference sequence). The CDR3 contains 15 residues. Trimming stripped 3 bases from V and 10 bases from J, with 18 bases between. CDR3 sequence: CASSIRRLGLMELFF. The CDR3 DNA follows: TGTGCCAGTAGTATTCGACGGCTAGGGCTAATGGAGCTGTTTTTT.

The V and J genes are TRBV5-1 and TRBJ2-5, with 9 positions matching TRBD1. With V trimmed by 2 bases and J by 5 bases, 4 bases remained unmatched. Germline loops: CDR1 SGHRS, CDR2 YFSETQ. CDR3 length equals 14 residues. CDR3 sequence reads: CASSLGTGSETQYF. The CDR3 region has the DNA TGCGCCAGCAGCTTAGGGACAGGGTCGGAGACCCAGTACTTC.

V usage is TRBV4-3 and J usage is TRBJ1-1; TRBD1 might be the D (6 bases). The germline gives CDR1 LGHNA, CDR2 YSLEER. The V and J ends lost 4 bases and 2 bases respectively, with 8 bases between them. This CDR3 is built from 13 residues. CDR3 protein: CASSRDTNTEAFF. The CDR3 DNA sequence: TGCGCCAGCAGCCGGGACACAAACACTGAAGCTTTCTTT.

The V and J genes are TRBV29-1 and TRBJ1-5, with D possibly TRBD1 on 5 matching bases. This CDR3 region has 13 residues. Trimming cost V 6 bases and J 4 bases, with 13 bases left between them. Looked up from germline, CDR1 is SQVTM and CDR2 is ANQGSEA. In nucleotides, the CDR3 is TGCAGCGTGAGGCGAGGGGCGAATCAGCCCCAGCATTTT. Translation gives CSVRRGANQPQHF.

The chain employs TRBV19 and TRBJ2-2; D is unresolved. Germline lookup yields CDR1 LNHDA and CDR2 SQIVND (reference sequence). This CDR3 region has 14 residues. Trimming left V 3 bases short and J 1 base short, with 6 bases between. CDR3 in amino acids: CASSMRVNTGELFF. Here the CDR3 DNA reads TGTGCCAGTAGTATGAGAGTGAACACCGGGGAGCTGTTTTTT.

V is TRBV10-3 and J is TRBJ2-7; no firm D call. Germline loops: CDR1 ENHRY, CDR2 SYGVKD. The CDR3 extends over 13 amino acids. V gave up 6 bases and J gave up 2 bases, with 11 bases separating them. CDR3 nucleotide sequence: TGTGCCATCAGCGGAAGTACAACCTACGAGCAGTACTTC. It is translated as CAISGSTTYEQYF.

This rearrangement joins TRBV14 to TRBJ2-5, with D hard to call. Deletions cut 1 base from V and 0 bases from J, with 12 bases between. Germline V CDR1 and CDR2: SGHDN, FVKESK. This CDR3 has 16 amino acids. The CDR3 region has the DNA TGTGCCAGCAGCCAAGGCCGCCGGTCCAACCAAGAGACCCAGTACTTC. The encoded protein is CASSQGRRSNQETQYF.

The chain recombines TRBV5-1 with TRBJ1-2, with 9 bases lining up with TRBD1. CDR1 is SGHRS, CDR2 YFSETQ, per germline. This CDR3 has 17 amino acids. J gave up 2 bases and V 4 bases, and 12 bases lay outside the gene matches. CDR3 nucleotide sequence: TGCGCCAGCAGCCACGTCCCGGGACAGGGACCAAACTATGGCTACACCTTC. Translated, it gives CASSHVPGQGPNYGYTF.

The J gene is TRBJ1-4, the V gene TRBV30; D perhaps matches TRBD1 (6 bases). The V gene's germline CDR1 is GTSNPN and CDR2 SVGIG (reference sequence). The CDR3 runs 15 residues. Deletions cut 1 base from V and 8 bases from J, with 17 bases between. CDR3 in amino acids: CAWSGTGRGREKLFF. The CDR3 bases are TGTGCCTGGAGTGGCACAGGGAGGGGTCGGGAAAAACTGTTTTTT.

The gene calls are TRBV10-1 and TRBJ1-3; tentatively, D is TRBD1 (6 bases). V gave up 1 base and J gave up 0 bases, with 10 bases separating them. The CDR3 loop spans 16 amino acids. CDR1 and CDR2 (germline): WNHNN, SYGVQD (reference sequence). The CDR3 DNA is TGCGCCAGCAGTGAGTACAGGGAAATCTCTGGAAACACCATATATTTT. Amino acid sequence: CASSEYREISGNTIYF.

J is TRBJ1-5 and V is TRBV4-3, with a possible D match to TRBD1 (5 bases). The CDR3 totals 14 residues. Germline V gene lookup returns CDR1 LGHNA and CDR2 YSLEER. Trimming took off 1 base at V and 5 bases at J, with 9 bases between the two ends. The CDR3 loop is CASSQGQPDQPQHF. CDR3 in DNA: TGCGCCAGCAGCCAAGGACAGCCGGATCAGCCCCAGCATTTT.

The J gene is TRBJ2-1, the V gene TRBV7-8; D gene ambiguous. The CDR3 consists of 12 residues. Germline-derived CDR1 and CDR2 are SGHVS and FQNEAQ. The V end lost 1 base, the J end lost 6 bases, and 4 bases lay between the germline ends. CDR3 amino acids: CASSLGINEQFF. CDR3 sequence (DNA): TGTGCCAGCAGCTTAGGAATCAATGAGCAGTTCTTC.

The genes are TRBV7-2 and TRBJ2-5; D is unclear. V dropped 3 bases and J dropped 4 bases, with 9 bases sitting between them. This CDR3 is 13 amino acids long. The germline gives CDR1 SGHTA, CDR2 FQGNSA. The CDR3 loop reads CASSFVGVETQYF. The CDR3 DNA reads TGTGCCAGCAGCTTCGTCGGCGTAGAGACCCAGTACTTC.